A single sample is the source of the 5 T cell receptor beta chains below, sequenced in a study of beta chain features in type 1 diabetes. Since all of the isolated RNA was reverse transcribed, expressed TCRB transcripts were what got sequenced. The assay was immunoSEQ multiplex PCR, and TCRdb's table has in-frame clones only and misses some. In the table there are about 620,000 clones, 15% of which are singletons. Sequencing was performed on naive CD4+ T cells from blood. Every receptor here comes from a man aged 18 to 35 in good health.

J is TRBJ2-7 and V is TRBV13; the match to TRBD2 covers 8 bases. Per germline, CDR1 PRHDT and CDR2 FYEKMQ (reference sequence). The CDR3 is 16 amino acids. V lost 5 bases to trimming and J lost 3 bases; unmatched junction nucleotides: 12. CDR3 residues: CASSPGGWSGSYEQYF. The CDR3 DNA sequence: TGTGCCAGCAGCCCCGGGGGGTGGAGCGGGAGCTACGAGCAGTACTTC.

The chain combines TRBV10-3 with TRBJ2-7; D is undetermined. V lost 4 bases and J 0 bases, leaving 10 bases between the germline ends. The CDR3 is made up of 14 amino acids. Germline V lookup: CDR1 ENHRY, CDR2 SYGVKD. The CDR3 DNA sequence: TGTGCCATCAGTGCCTTGATGTACTCCTACGAGCAGTACTTC. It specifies CAISALMYSYEQYF.

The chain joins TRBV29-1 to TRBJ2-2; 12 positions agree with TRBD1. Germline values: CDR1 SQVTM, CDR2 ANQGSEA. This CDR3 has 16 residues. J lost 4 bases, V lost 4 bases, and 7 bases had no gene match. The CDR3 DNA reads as TGCAGCGTTGGCGGGACAGGGGGCGCGGGCACCGGGGAGCTGTTTTTT. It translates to CSVGGTGGAGTGELFF.

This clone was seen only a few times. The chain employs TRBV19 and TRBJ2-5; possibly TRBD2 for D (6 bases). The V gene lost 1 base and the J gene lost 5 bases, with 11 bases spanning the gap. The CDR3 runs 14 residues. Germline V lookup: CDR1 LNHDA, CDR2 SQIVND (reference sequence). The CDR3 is CASSIAGTRETQYF. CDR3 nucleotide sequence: TGTGCCAGTAGTATAGCGGGGACTCGGGAGACCCAGTACTTC.

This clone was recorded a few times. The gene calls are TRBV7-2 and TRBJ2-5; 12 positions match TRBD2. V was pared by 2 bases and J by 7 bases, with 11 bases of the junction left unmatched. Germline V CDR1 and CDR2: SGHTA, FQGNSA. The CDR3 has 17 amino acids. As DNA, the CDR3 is TGTGCCAGCAGCTTAACCCGTACTAGCGGGGGGCCGGGGACCCAGTACTTC. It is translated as CASSLTRTSGGPGTQYF. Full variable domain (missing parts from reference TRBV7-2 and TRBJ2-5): GAGVSQSPSNKVTEKGKDVELRCDPISGHTALYWYRQSLGQGLEFLIYFQGNSAPDKSGLPSDRFSAERTGGSVSTLTIQRTQQEDSAVYLCASSLTRTSGGPGTQYFGPGTRLLVL.